Below, 2 T cell receptor beta chains from the same sample are listed, as sequenced in a study of OX40 agonist ivuxolimab in advanced cancers. Sequencing used immunoSEQ multiplex PCR; TCRdb keeps in-frame clones, though not all of them. Of 70,000 or so clones listed, roughly 80% are singletons. The sequences come from CD4+ or CD8+ T cells sorted from blood, collected in a trial of the OX40 agonist ivuxolimab. The receptors here all came from an adult with an advanced solid tumor such as melanoma, head and neck, liver or kidney cancer.

The chain joins TRBV7-2 to TRBJ1-1; D is unresolved. The CDR3 sequence is 13 residues long. V gave up 5 bases and J gave up 1 base, with 8 bases separating them. Per the germline V gene, CDR1 is SGHTA and CDR2 is FQGNSA. CDR3 bases: TGTGCCAGCAGCCCCACTCGGAACACTGAAGCTTTCTTT. Translated, it gives CASSPTRNTEAFF.

The chain carries TRBV28 and TRBJ1-3, with 7 bases lining up with TRBD1. J lost 0 bases, V lost 5 bases, and 4 bases had no gene match. Germline loops: CDR1 MDHEN, CDR2 SYDVKM. This CDR3 contains 15 residues. Here the CDR3 reads CASSPDRASGNTIYF. CDR3 sequence (DNA): TGTGCCAGCAGTCCTGACAGGGCCTCTGGAAACACCATATATTTT.